One sample yielded the 26 T cell receptor beta chains listed below, sequenced in a study of T cell repertoires in cytomegalovirus infection. These TCRs' antigens remain unknown. TCRdb itself ran the reads through MiXCR, one entry per CDR3 protein. Of 80,000 or so distinct CDR3 sequences in the sample, 35% to 50% were seen once. The sample consisted of CD8+ T cells from cultured PBMCs, taken from culture after CMV antigen stimulation. These receptors originate from a human donor in good health (CMV status not recorded). Some clones in this sample may be carry-over from other donors' samples.

The chain recombines TRBV12-3 or TRBV12-4 with TRBJ1-2, with D unclear. Trimming took off 0 bases at V and 6 bases at J, with 8 bases between the two ends. The CDR3 sequence is 13 residues long. CDR3 DNA sequence: TGTGCCAGCAGTTTAGCGCTGATCGATGGCTACACCTTC. Encoded protein: CASSLALIDGYTF.

This rearrangement joins TRBV5-6 to TRBJ2-5; D is possibly TRBD1 or TRBD2 (5 bases each). Between the trimmed V and J ends, which lost 3 bases and 5 bases, there was a span of 38 bases. Germline V gene sequence: CDR1 SGHDT, CDR2 YYEEEE. This CDR3 region has 22 residues. The CDR3 bases are TGTGCCAGCAGCTCCTCCACAGGAAATTCTAGACTCCCGAGGGCAGTCCGGGAGACCCAGTACTTC. It encodes CASSSSTGNSRLPRAVRETQYF.

The chain employs TRBV6-5 and TRBJ2-1; D is uncertain. This CDR3 is 16 amino acids long. From germline, CDR1 is MNHEY and CDR2 SVGAGI. Trimming shortened V by 2 bases and J by 0 bases, and 11 bases separated the two germline ends. The CDR3 coding sequence is TGTGCCAGCAGTTACGTTAGGCGGAGCTCCTACAATGAGCAGTTCTTC. Its protein is CASSYVRRSSYNEQFF.

The chain is built from TRBV15 and TRBJ1-6; D remains unclear. The CDR3 consists of 16 residues. Germline loops: CDR1 LNHNV, CDR2 YYDKDF (reference sequence). The V end lost 0 bases, the J end lost 2 bases, and 8 bases lay between the germline ends. The chain's CDR3 is CATSRERLPYNSPLHF. The CDR3 DNA is TGTGCCACCAGCAGAGAAAGACTCCCCTATAATTCACCCCTCCACTTT.

The J gene is TRBJ1-5, the V gene TRBV7-8; D not resolved. The V gene's germline CDR1 is SGHVS and CDR2 FQNEAQ. V dropped 1 base and J dropped 3 bases, with 4 bases sitting between them. This CDR3 has 13 residues. The CDR3 DNA is TGTGCCAGCAGCTTAGGGAACAATCAGCCCCAGCATTTT. It specifies CASSLGNNQPQHF. Full variable domain (remainder filled in from reference TRBV7-8 and TRBJ1-5): GAGVSQSPRYKVAKRGQDVALRCDPISGHVSLFWYQQALGQGPEFLTYFQNEAQLDKSGLPSDRFFAERPEGSVSTLKIQRTQQEDSAVYLCASSLGNNQPQHFGDGTRLSIL.

The chain carries TRBV5-4 and TRBJ2-3; D is undetermined. The CDR3 is 16 amino acids. CDR1 and CDR2 from the germline V gene are SGHNT and YYREEE (reference sequence). Between the trimmed V and J ends, which lost 4 bases and 0 bases, there was a span of 15 bases. The chain's CDR3 is CASSRSGVSSTDTQYF. CDR3 DNA sequence: TGTGCCAGCAGCCGATCTGGTGTATCCAGCACAGATACGCAGTATTTT.

The V and J genes are TRBV7-6 and TRBJ1-1; D is ambiguous. V was pared by 5 bases and J by 8 bases, with 12 bases between. Germline V CDR1 and CDR2: SGHVS, FNYEAQ. The CDR3 is made up of 12 amino acids. Here the CDR3 reads CASSPEVREAFF. CDR3 nucleotides: TGTGCCAGCAGCCCCGAGGTAAGGGAAGCTTTCTTT.

The J gene is TRBJ2-3, the V gene TRBV4-3, with D hard to call. This CDR3 region has 14 residues. Trimming took off 4 bases at V and 6 bases at J, with 14 bases between the two ends. Looked up from germline, CDR1 is LGHNA and CDR2 is YSLEER. The CDR3 loop is CASSPQFDGDTQYF. CDR3 nucleotide sequence: TGCGCCAGCAGCCCCCAATTCGATGGGGATACGCAGTATTTT.

The genes are TRBV4-1 and TRBJ1-3, with no clear D. The ends were cut back, 2 bases at V and 7 bases at J, with 9 bases in the middle. Germline lookup yields CDR1 MGHRA and CDR2 YSYEKL. This CDR3 is 13 amino acids long. CDR3 in amino acids: CASSQSPVNTIYF. In DNA, the CDR3 is TGCGCCAGCAGCCAATCCCCGGTGAACACCATATATTTT.

As DNA, the CDR3 is TGTGCCAGCAGCTTCTCCGGGACGGATATCTACGAGCAGTACTTC. This translates into CASSFSGTDIYEQYF. The rearrangement links TRBV7-6 to TRBJ2-7; either TRBD1 or TRBD2 may fit D (5 bases each). Trimming shortened V by 3 bases and J by 3 bases, and 15 bases separated the two germline ends. Germline assignment: CDR1 SGHVS and CDR2 FNYEAQ. The CDR3 has 15 amino acids.

V usage is TRBV6-5 and J usage is TRBJ1-2, with D maybe TRBD1 (5 bases). The CDR3 sequence is 12 residues long. V lost 5 bases, J lost 5 bases, and 9 bases lay in between. From germline, CDR1 is MNHEY and CDR2 SVGAGI. This chain's CDR3 is CASSPQGYGYTF. In nucleotides, the CDR3 is TGTGCCAGCAGTCCGCAGGGATATGGCTACACCTTC.

The chain recombines TRBV6-4 with TRBJ2-1, with D perhaps matching TRBD1 (6 bases). Germline V lookup: CDR1 MRHNA, CDR2 SNTAGT. This CDR3 has 15 amino acids. V was pared by 0 bases and J by 4 bases, with 10 bases between. The CDR3 DNA reads TGTGCCAGCAGTGACTCGAGACAGGAGTACAATGAGCAGTTCTTC. This codes for CASSDSRQEYNEQFF.

In its sample, this clonotype was seen a few times. The rearrangement uses TRBV6-6 and TRBJ1-5; perhaps TRBD1 as D (5 bases). This CDR3 is 15 amino acids long. Germline assignment: CDR1 MNHNY and CDR2 SVGAGI (reference sequence). The V end lost 2 bases, the J end lost 3 bases, and 11 bases lay between the germline ends. The CDR3 reads CASSYSRGLNQPQHF. The CDR3 DNA follows: TGTGCCAGCAGTTACAGCCGGGGACTCAATCAGCCCCAGCATTTT.

The chain links TRBV10-3 to TRBJ2-2, with a weak D call TRBD1 (6 bases). The CDR3 loop spans 17 amino acids. V lost 3 bases and J lost 0, with 14 bases in between. Germline V gene data show CDR1 as ENHRY and CDR2 as SYGVKD. The CDR3 nucleotides are TGTGCCATCAGTGATCCATGGGACACCCCGAACACCGGGGAGCTGTTTTTT. Translated: CAISDPWDTPNTGELFF.

This clonotype has only one observation. The rearrangement joins TRBV19 to TRBJ1-2, with no clear D. Per the germline V gene, CDR1 is LNHDA and CDR2 is SQIVND (reference sequence). V was clipped by 4 bases and J by 4 bases, with 13 bases between them. The CDR3 runs to 14 residues. In DNA, the CDR3 is TGTGCCAGTAGTACGCAGAAAAACCGCTATGGCTACACCTTC. Residues: CASSTQKNRYGYTF.

This clonotype was observed a few times. The J gene is TRBJ2-1, the V gene TRBV12-3 or TRBV12-4; tentatively, D is TRBD1 (5 bases). Trimming took 1 base from V and 6 from J, leaving 13 bases between them. The CDR3 has 15 amino acids. CDR3 sequence: CASSLGQGWSNEQFF. In nucleotides, the CDR3 is TGTGCCAGCAGTTTAGGGCAGGGTTGGAGCAATGAGCAGTTCTTC.

This clonotype was counted a few times. This chain joins TRBV25-1 and TRBJ2-7, with 7 nucleotides matching TRBD2. The CDR3 is 16 residues long. V trimming: 5 bases; J trimming: 0 bases; junction bases outside the gene matches: 10. Looked up from germline, CDR1 is MGHDK and CDR2 is SYGVNS. CDR3 sequence (DNA): TGTGCCAGCAGTCCCGCCGGGAGGAAGAGCTCCTACGAGCAGTACTTC. Its protein is CASSPAGRKSSYEQYF.

This clonotype was detected a few times. The rearrangement uses TRBV7-2 and TRBJ1-5; D remains unclear. V was clipped by 5 bases and J by 0 bases, with 11 bases between them. Germline V gene sequence: CDR1 SGHTA, CDR2 FQGNSA. The CDR3 is 15 residues long. The CDR3 protein is CASSPALNSNQPQHF. CDR3 bases: TGTGCCAGCAGCCCCGCCCTCAATAGCAATCAGCCCCAGCATTTT.

The V call is TRBV7-6, the J call TRBJ2-3; 9 bases map to TRBD2. CDR1 and CDR2 (germline): SGHVS, FNYEAQ. The CDR3 is 17 amino acids. The V segment lost 2 bases and the J segment 2 bases; nucleotides outside the gene matches: 8. The CDR3 sequence: CASSLRTSGGSTDTQYF. In nucleotides, the CDR3 is TGTGCCAGCAGCTTAAGGACGAGCGGGGGGTCCACAGATACGCAGTATTTT.

This chain connects TRBV12-3 or TRBV12-4 to TRBJ1-1; no definite D call. V dropped 3 bases and J dropped 4 bases, with 9 bases sitting between them. The CDR3 extends over 13 amino acids. The CDR3, as DNA: TGTGCCAGCAGTTTTTACGCTGGCACTGAAGCTTTCTTT. As protein: CASSFYAGTEAFF.

The chain has TRBV7-6 and TRBJ1-1, with D perhaps TRBD1 (6 bases). The length of the CDR3 is 16 residues. Trimming stripped 3 bases from V and 5 bases from J, with 19 bases between. CDR1 and CDR2 (germline): SGHVS, FNYEAQ. CDR3 DNA: TGTGCCAGCAGCTTGGTTCAGGGGCGCCCTATTACTGAAGCTTTCTTT. Translation: CASSLVQGRPITEAFF.

The chain carries TRBV7-4 and TRBJ2-5, with 9 bases identical to TRBD1. Per germline, CDR1 SGHVT and CDR2 SQSDAQ. The CDR3 loop spans 19 amino acids. V was clipped by 6 bases and J by 3 bases; unmatched bases: 20. The CDR3 protein is CASRSTPSGTGPLEETQYF. The CDR3 nucleotides are TGTGCCAGCAGGTCAACCCCCTCCGGGACAGGGCCCTTGGAAGAGACCCAGTACTTC.

The gene calls are TRBV5-1 and TRBJ2-3, with D possibly TRBD2 on 5 matching bases. Deletions cut 4 bases from V and 6 bases from J, with 18 bases between. Germline V gives CDR1 SGHRS, CDR2 YFSETQ. This CDR3 is 15 amino acids long. The CDR3 reads CASSLLGRTGDTQYF. CDR3 bases: TGCGCCAGCAGCCTCCTCGGGCGGACTGGGGATACGCAGTATTTT.

This clonotype was detected ten times or more. The chain is built from TRBV12-3 or TRBV12-4 and TRBJ2-7; 7 bases align to TRBD1. The CDR3 covers 15 residues. V shed 5 bases and J 2 bases; nucleotides not matched to a gene: 9. The CDR3 coding sequence is TGTGCCAGCAGTAGACCGGGACAGCTAACCTACGAGCAGTACTTC. Protein product: CASSRPGQLTYEQYF.

This clonotype was seen only a few times. J is TRBJ2-7 and V is TRBV6-2 or TRBV6-3; D remains unclear. The length of the CDR3 is 13 residues. Trimming took 7 bases from V and 0 from J, leaving 10 bases between them. CDR1 and CDR2 from the germline V gene are MNHEY and SVGEGT. CDR3 bases: TGTGCCAGCACCTCGGACGGCTCCTACGAGCAGTACTTC. It codes for CASTSDGSYEQYF.

This chain uses TRBV27 with TRBJ1-6; no clear D gene. V lost 5 bases to trimming and J lost 7 bases, with 24 bases between them. The CDR3 loop spans 18 amino acids. CDR1 and CDR2 (germline): MNHEY, SMNVEV (reference sequence). Here the CDR3 reads CASSPRPTGGGLNSPLHF. CDR3 coding DNA: TGTGCCAGCAGTCCTAGACCCACGGGAGGCGGACTAAATTCACCCCTCCACTTT.